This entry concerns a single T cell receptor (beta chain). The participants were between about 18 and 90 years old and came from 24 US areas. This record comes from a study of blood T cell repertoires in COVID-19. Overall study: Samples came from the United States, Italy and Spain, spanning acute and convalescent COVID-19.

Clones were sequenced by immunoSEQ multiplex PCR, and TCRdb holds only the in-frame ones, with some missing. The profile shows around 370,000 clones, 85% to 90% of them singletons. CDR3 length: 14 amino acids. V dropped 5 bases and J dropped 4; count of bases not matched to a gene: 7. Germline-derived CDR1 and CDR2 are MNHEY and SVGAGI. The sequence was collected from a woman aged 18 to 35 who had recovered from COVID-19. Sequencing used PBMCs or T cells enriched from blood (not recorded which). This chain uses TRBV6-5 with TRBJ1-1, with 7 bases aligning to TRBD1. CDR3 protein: CASSLRQGGTEAFF. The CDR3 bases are TGTGCCAGCAGTCTCCGACAGGGAGGCACTGAAGCTTTCTTT.